The T cell receptor beta chain described here comes from a study of T cells in Graves' hyperthyroidism and ophthalmopathy. Stable disease denoted Graves' hyperthyroidism without ophthalmopathy progression within 18 months. PBMCs were collected from an approximately 9.5 ml volume of fresh peripheral blood. This clonotype was recorded many times. The antigen remains undetermined. Study-level points and caveats: Peripheral blood also featured most of the thyroid clonotypes expanded above 0.001.

Using RNA transcripts as the source, TCR beta CDR3 regions were amplified. A set of HTBI primers served as the primers for a first-round RT-PCR of the TCR CDR3. TCRdb itself ran the multiplex PCR reads through MiXCR, one entry per CDR3 protein. The sample holds a few hundred thousand distinct CDR3 sequences; around a fifth are singletons and the top ten take under 55%. The TCR comes from a woman aged 50 to 65 with Graves' hyperthyroidism. Sequencing was performed on blood.

CDR3 protein: CSASLGRGGTYEQYF. CDR3 coding DNA: TGCAGTGCTAGTTTGGGGAGGGGGGGAACCTACGAGCAGTACTTC. The chain recombines TRBV20-1 with TRBJ2-7; tentatively, D is TRBD2 (7 bases). The CDR3 totals 15 residues. V was pared by 3 bases and J by 2 bases, with 17 bases between. Germline V CDR1 and CDR2: DFQATT, SNEGSKA (reference sequence).